The sequence of this T cell receptor beta chain was determined in a study of blood T cell repertoires in COVID-19. As for the study in general: Acute and convalescent COVID-19 samples came from the United States, Italy and Spain. Sources were T cells, B-cell-depleted T cells, or PBMCs; the material itself was cDNA or gDNA.

The germline CDR1 and CDR2 sequences are KGHSH and LQKENI. This CDR3 is built from 14 residues. Trimming took 6 bases from V and 1 from J; bases not matched to a gene: 5. Under the authors' procedure: It was from reference gene primer amplification that nucleated cell counts were estimated. The data were produced by immunoSEQ multiplex PCR, yet TCRdb's version contains in-frame clones alone and is incomplete. V and J calls plus clone size are reproduced from that table; the DNA served to infer D and trimming. The sample holds about 55,000 clones, about 88% seen once. The chain has TRBV18 and TRBJ1-1; 7 bases agree with TRBD1. This TCR derives from a man between 60 and 75 years old with active COVID-19. The sample taken for sequencing was peripheral blood. The chain's CDR3 is CASSPGQRNTEAFF. CDR3 bases: TGTGCCAGCTCCCCGGGACAGAGGAACACTGAAGCTTTCTTT.